This is a list of T cell receptor beta chains from one sample in a study of shared clonotypes between healthy human individuals. TCRdb's table, derived via immunoSEQ multiplex PCR, lists solely in-frame clones and lacks some. The table shows roughly 2.6 million clones, with roughly nine tenths occurring only once. Material: naive CD4+ T cells sorted from blood. These receptors originate from a man in his late teens or twenties in good health. The CDR3 runs from the conserved cysteine through the conserved F or W. A D gene is named only where the DNA matches it firmly. The size entry is marked missing in some rows and otherwise reads once, few, many or a size class.

size,V,J,D,CDR3,DNA
-,TRBV7-9,TRBJ1-4,TRBD1,CASSSGQESADTNEKLFF,TGTGCCAGCAGCTCCGGACAGGAAAGCGCGGATACTAATGAAAAACTGTTTTTT
-,TRBV5-1,TRBJ1-2,-,CASSLERGTRYGYTF,TGCGCCAGCAGCTTGGAACGAGGGACCCGCTATGGCTACACCTTC
-,TRBV6-5,TRBJ2-4,-,CASSYQSGLGNIQYF,TGTGCCAGCAGTTATCAATCAGGGCTTGGAAACATTCAGTACTTC
-,TRBV5-1,TRBJ2-1,TRBD2,CASSLLSVGLAGPLEQFF,TGCGCCAGCAGCTTGTTATCGGTGGGGCTAGCGGGTCCACTTGAGCAGTTCTTC
-,TRBV4-1,TRBJ2-5,-,CASSQDRETQYF,TGCGCCAGCAGCCAAGATAGGGAGACCCAGTACTTC
-,TRBV29-1,TRBJ2-3,TRBD1,CSVGQGAADTQYF,TGCAGCGTTGGACAGGGGGCGGCGGATACGCAGTATTTT
-,TRBV10-3,TRBJ1-6,-,CAISVKDSVDSPLHF,TGTGCCATCAGTGTCAAGGACAGTGTAGATTCACCCCTCCACTTT
-,TRBV6-1,TRBJ1-2,-,CASSEADIRGYTF,TGTGCCAGCAGTGAAGCTGACATCCGTGGCTACACCTTC
-,TRBV19,TRBJ1-5,-,CASSIGLSSNQPQHF,TGTGCCAGTAGTATAGGGCTGAGTAGCAATCAGCCCCAGCATTTT
-,TRBV30,TRBJ2-7,TRBD1,CAWRLTGTYEQYF,TGTGCCTGGAGGTTGACAGGGACCTACGAGCAGTACTTC
-,TRBV9,TRBJ1-2,TRBD1,CASSAGTGRSLGYTF,TGTGCCAGCAGCGCCGGGACAGGGAGATCCCTTGGCTACACCTTC
-,TRBV9,TRBJ1-5,-,CASSVGGQNNQPQHF,TGTGCCAGCAGCGTAGGTGGACAGAACAATCAGCCCCAGCATTTT
-,TRBV6-1,TRBJ1-1,-,CASRTGAGYTEAFF,TGTGCCAGCAGGACAGGCGCCGGGTACACTGAAGCTTTCTTT
-,TRBV28,TRBJ1-5,-,CASSTGLKQPQHF,TGTGCCAGTTCGACAGGTCTAAAGCAGCCCCAGCATTTT
-,TRBV28,TRBJ1-2,-,CASMGRQPRGDYGYTF,TGTGCCAGCATGGGGAGGCAGCCGCGGGGCGACTATGGCTACACCTTC
-,TRBV30,TRBJ2-1,-,CAWDQSSYNEQFF,TGTGCCTGGGACCAAAGCTCCTACAATGAGCAGTTCTTC
once,TRBV4-2,TRBJ1-1,TRBD1,CASSPRTGSEAFF,TGTGCCAGCAGCCCACGGACAGGCTCTGAAGCTTTCTTT
once,TRBV7-9,TRBJ2-5,-,CASSLGKGQETQYF,TGTGCCAGCAGCTTGGGGAAGGGCCAAGAGACCCAGTACTTC
-,TRBV5-1,TRBJ2-1,TRBD2,CASSPQLAGLGNEQFF,TGCGCCAGCAGCCCCCAACTAGCGGGGCTCGGCAATGAGCAGTTCTTC
-,TRBV5-1,TRBJ1-2,-,CASSLSGTSYGYTF,TGCGCCAGCAGCTTGTCTGGGACAAGCTATGGCTACACCTTC
-,TRBV6-5,TRBJ1-4,-,CASSLSPAGTNEKLFF,TGTGCCAGCAGTTTATCACCGGCCGGGACTAATGAAAAACTGTTTTTT
once,TRBV2,TRBJ2-2,-,CASSDSWGNGELFF,TGTGCCAGCAGTGACTCTTGGGGAAACGGGGAGCTGTTTTTT
once,TRBV18,TRBJ2-7,-,CASSPWEASYEQYF,TGTGCCAGCTCACCATGGGAGGCGTCCTACGAGCAGTACTTC
-,TRBV11-2,TRBJ1-5,-,CASSPAPGRQPQHF,TGTGCCAGCAGCCCCGCCCCAGGGAGACAGCCCCAGCATTTT
-,TRBV9,TRBJ1-4,-,CASSVVRDGKLFF,TGTGCCAGCAGCGTAGTCAGGGATGGAAAACTGTTTTTT
-,TRBV19,TRBJ1-1,-,CASSIVLFTEAFF,TGTGCCAGTAGTATAGTGCTGTTCACTGAAGCTTTCTTT
-,TRBV2,TRBJ1-5,-,CASSGDRLGQPQHF,TGTGCCAGCAGTGGCGACAGGCTAGGGCAGCCCCAGCATTTT
-,TRBV5-5,TRBJ1-1,-,CASSLFILSRMNTEAFF,TGTGCCAGCAGCTTGTTTATACTGAGTCGTATGAACACTGAAGCTTTCTTT
-,TRBV27,TRBJ2-7,TRBD1,CASSLGQGGTYEQYF,TGTGCCAGCAGTCTCGGACAGGGGGGTACCTACGAGCAGTACTTC
-,TRBV7-2,TRBJ2-7,-,CASSSWTGNSYEQYF,TGTGCCAGCAGCTCATGGACCGGGAACTCCTACGAGCAGTACTTC
-,TRBV19,TRBJ2-1,TRBD2,CASSINGRGVYNEQFF,TGTGCCAGTAGTATAAACGGGAGGGGGGTATACAATGAGCAGTTCTTC
-,TRBV7-2,TRBJ1-1,TRBD1,CASSPIGTARNTEAFF,TGTGCCAGCAGCCCCATAGGGACAGCTAGGAACACTGAAGCTTTCTTT
-,TRBV5-4,TRBJ2-2,-,CASSPGTSGTGELFF,TGTGCCAGCAGCCCCGGGACTTCCGGCACCGGGGAGCTGTTTTTT
-,TRBV4-3,TRBJ2-5,-,CASSQEGTFQETQYF,TGCGCCAGCAGCCAAGAAGGTACTTTTCAAGAGACCCAGTACTTC
few,TRBV4-3,TRBJ2-7,TRBD1,CASSQEGTVSYEQYF,TGCGCCAGCAGCCAAGAAGGGACAGTTTCCTACGAGCAGTACTTC
once,TRBV2,TRBJ2-2,-,CASSDWANTGELFF,TGTGCCAGCAGTGATTGGGCTAACACCGGGGAGCTGTTTTTT
-,TRBV10-3,TRBJ1-5,-,CAISPGGPGSNQPQHF,TGTGCCATCAGCCCCGGTGGACCTGGAAGCAATCAGCCCCAGCATTTT
-,TRBV6-5,TRBJ1-4,-,CATKRSRGGELFF,TGTGCGACGAAACGGAGCCGGGGAGGGGAACTGTTTTTT
-,TRBV2,TRBJ2-7,-,CASSESSGYYEQYF,TGTGCCAGCAGTGAATCGAGTGGCTACTACGAGCAGTACTTC
-,TRBV15,TRBJ2-7,-,CATSRGTGSSYEQYF,TGTGCCACCAGCAGGGGTACAGGGTCATCCTACGAGCAGTACTTC
-,TRBV11-2,TRBJ1-1,-,CASSPGTRTEAFF,TGTGCCAGCAGCCCGGGGACACGGACTGAAGCTTTCTTT
-,TRBV6-1,TRBJ2-3,TRBD2,CASSVLAGELDTQYF,TGTGCCAGCAGTGTGCTAGCGGGGGAGCTTGATACGCAGTATTTT
-,TRBV30,TRBJ2-7,-,CAWTHTGLLGYEQYF,TGTGCCTGGACTCATACAGGTCTCCTAGGGTACGAGCAGTACTTC
once,TRBV30,TRBJ1-6,TRBD1,CAWSRDRYNSPLHF,TGTGCCTGGAGTCGGGACAGATATAATTCACCCCTCCACTTT
-,TRBV10-1,TRBJ2-3,TRBD1,CASRATGASTDTQYF,TGCGCCAGCAGAGCGACAGGGGCTAGTACAGATACGCAGTATTTT
-,TRBV19,TRBJ2-3,TRBD2,CASSAGTSGSTDTQYF,TGTGCCAGTAGTGCCGGGACTAGCGGGAGCACAGATACGCAGTATTTT
-,TRBV28,TRBJ2-1,-,CASRPSGRNEQFF,TGTGCCAGCAGGCCCAGTGGCAGGAATGAGCAGTTCTTC
once,TRBV11-2,TRBJ2-7,-,CASSTAKVQYF,TGTGCCAGCAGCACAGCTAAGGTGCAGTACTTC
-,TRBV4-3,TRBJ2-5,TRBD2,CASSQEGLRASGKETQYF,TGCGCCAGCAGCCAAGAGGGTTTAAGGGCTAGCGGGAAAGAGACCCAGTACTTC
-,TRBV5-1,TRBJ1-2,-,CASSQDRQGYTF,TGCGCCAGCAGCCAAGACAGACAAGGCTACACCTTC
-,TRBV7-2,TRBJ1-4,-,CASSFSIYPGNNEKLFF,TGTGCCAGCAGCTTTTCGATCTACCCAGGGAATAATGAAAAACTGTTTTTT
-,TRBV11-2,TRBJ2-5,-,CASSFWQRETQYF,TGTGCCAGCAGCTTTTGGCAGAGGGAGACCCAGTACTTC
-,TRBV5-5,TRBJ1-2,TRBD1,CASSTDWTGFYGYTF,TGTGCCAGCAGCACAGATTGGACAGGGTTCTATGGCTACACCTTC
-,TRBV14,TRBJ2-5,-,CASSLQETQYF,TGTGCCAGCAGCCTCCAAGAGACCCAGTACTTC
-,TRBV5-1,TRBJ2-1,TRBD1,CASSLDRGDYNEQFF,TGCGCCAGCAGCTTGGACAGGGGAGACTACAATGAGCAGTTCTTC
-,TRBV9,TRBJ2-7,-,CASSVASGFNYEQYF,TGTGCCAGCAGCGTAGCTTCAGGGTTCAACTACGAGCAGTACTTC
-,TRBV5-1,TRBJ2-6,-,CASSARGGANVLTF,TGCGCCAGCAGCGCCCGCGGGGGGGCCAACGTCCTGACTTTC
once,TRBV2,TRBJ1-4,-,CASRNRATNEKLFF,TGTGCCAGCAGGAACCGAGCAACTAATGAAAAACTGTTTTTT
-,TRBV5-1,TRBJ2-5,-,CASSLTAETQYF,TGCGCCAGCAGCTTGACGGCGGAGACCCAGTACTTC
-,TRBV5-1,TRBJ2-7,-,CASSGPGYEQYF,TGCGCCAGCAGCGGCCCCGGCTACGAGCAGTACTTC